These 31 T cell receptor beta chains share one sample of origin, sequenced in a study of early T cells in non-severe SARS-CoV-2 infection. TCRdb fed the 5' RACE reads into MiXCR, producing one record per CDR3 protein. The repertoire holds about 25,000 distinct CDR3 sequences, around 5.4% seen once, with 2.4% in the top ten. The sample consisted of whole blood. The receptors shown here come from an adult who was a healthcare worker with PCR-confirmed SARS-CoV-2 infection or an uninfected control (not recorded which).

This clonotype was recorded many times. The CDR3 bases are TGTGCCAGCAGTCGCCCAGGGAGGTACTACGAGCAGTACTTC. Residues: CASSRPGRYYEQYF. This chain joins TRBV6-2 or TRBV6-3 and TRBJ2-7; the D gene is possibly TRBD2 (6 bases). Per the germline V gene, CDR1 is MNHEY and CDR2 is SVGEGT. The germline V and J ends were trimmed by 5 bases and 3 bases, with 14 bases remaining between them. The CDR3 is made up of 14 amino acids.

This chain joins TRBV3-1 and TRBJ2-7; TRBD1 or TRBD2 may be the D gene (5 bases each). The V and J ends lost 0 bases and 9 bases respectively, with 24 bases between them. This CDR3 region has 17 residues. Germline V gives CDR1 LGHDT, CDR2 YNNKEL (reference sequence). The CDR3 reads CASSQESSGRLTEGQYF. DNA for the CDR3: TGTGCCAGCAGCCAAGAGTCTTCGGGGCGCCTAACCGAGGGGCAGTACTTC.

The chain has TRBV9 and TRBJ1-5, with TRBD1 matching 8 bases. In germline, CDR1 is SGDLS, CDR2 YYNGEE. This CDR3 region has 13 residues. After removal of 3 bases from V and 7 bases from J, the junction contained 3 bases not matched to a gene. The CDR3 nucleotides are TGTGCCAGCAGCGGAACAGGGGGGCAGCCCCAGCATTTT. The encoded protein is CASSGTGGQPQHF.

This clonotype was recorded at least ten times. The chain joins TRBV18 to TRBJ2-6, with 9 nucleotides matching TRBD1. The CDR3 runs 18 residues. Germline-derived CDR1 and CDR2 are KGHSH and LQKENI. Trimming removed 0 bases from V and 0 bases from J; junction bases left unmatched: 3. The CDR3 nucleotides read TGTGCCAGCTCACCACCGGGACAGGGAAGCTCTGGGGCCAACGTCCTGACTTTC. Amino acids: CASSPPGQGSSGANVLTF.

In this sample, this clonotype turned up many times. The chain is built from TRBV2 and TRBJ2-5; the match to TRBD1 covers 9 bases. Germline CDR1 and CDR2: SNHLY and FYNNEI. The CDR3 length is 16 residues. With V trimmed by 6 bases and J by 5 bases, 13 bases remained unmatched. CDR3 sequence reads: CASSQGTGRFGETQYF. For the CDR3, the DNA is TGTGCCAGCAGCCAAGGGACAGGGAGGTTCGGGGAGACCCAGTACTTC. Looking up the rest from reference TRBV2 and TRBJ2-5 gives the full variable domain: EPEVTQTPSHQVTQMGQEVILRCVPISNHLYFYWYRQILGQKVEFLVSFYNNEISEKSEIFDDQFSVERPDGSNFTLKIRSTKLEDSAMYFCASSQGTGRFGETQYFGPGTRLLVL.

Ten or more counts support this clonotype. This chain links TRBV28 with TRBJ2-2; TRBD1 matches at 8 bases. The CDR3 spans 13 residues. Germline lookup yields CDR1 MDHEN and CDR2 SYDVKM. Losses at the gene ends were 8 bases for V and 5 bases for J; bases not matched to a gene: 4. CDR3 residues: CASGQGRTGELFF. CDR3 in DNA: TGTGCCAGCGGACAGGGAAGGACCGGGGAGCTGTTTTTT.

This clonotype rates as medium-sized. For the CDR3, the DNA is TGTGCCAGTACGGACAGGGGGGCGACAGATACGCAGTATTTT. Amino acids: CASTDRGATDTQYF. The gene calls are TRBV19 and TRBJ2-3; 10 nucleotides match TRBD1. Germline CDR1 reads LNHDA; CDR2 reads SQIVND (reference sequence). The CDR3 has 14 amino acids. V shed 7 bases and J 3 bases; nucleotides not matched to a gene: 4.

This clonotype was counted at least ten times. Germline is not matched at one junction end, which may reflect a read error. The genes are TRBV20-1 and TRBJ2-2; D possibly uses TRBD1 or TRBD2 (5 bases each). CDR1 is DFQATT and CDR2 is SNEGSKA in the germline V gene (reference sequence). CDR3 length equals 15 residues. CDR3 residues: CSAPTRGVNAGELFF. The CDR3 DNA reads as TGCAGTGCTCCGACCCGAGGGGTGAACGCCGGGGAGCTGTTTTTT.

This rearrangement joins TRBV12-3 or TRBV12-4 to TRBJ2-1; no definite D call. Trimming shortened V by 1 base and J by 6 bases, and 13 bases separated the two germline ends. This CDR3 spans 15 amino acids. The CDR3 DNA reads as TGTGCCAGCAGTTTAGACAAGGGTTTGAGCAATGAGCAGTTCTTC. Residues: CASSLDKGLSNEQFF.

This clonotype appeared many times. The rearrangement uses TRBV7-9 and TRBJ2-2, with 14 positions matching TRBD2. Germline V lookup: CDR1 SEHNR, CDR2 FQNEAQ (reference sequence). Trimming at V came to 5 bases and at J to 0 bases, leaving 5 bases not matched to a gene. The CDR3 contains 18 residues. The CDR3 DNA is TGTGCCAGCAGCGGGAGGACTAGCGGGGGGCCGAACACCGGGGAGCTGTTTTTT. Its protein is CASSGRTSGGPNTGELFF. The full variable domain, in which reference TRBV7-9 and TRBJ2-2 provide the parts outside the CDR3, is DTGVSQNPRHKITKRGQNVTFRCDPISEHNRLYWYRQTLGQGPEFLTYFQNEAQLEKSRLLSDRFSAERPKGSFSTLEIQRTEQGDSAMYLCASSGRTSGGPNTGELFFGEGSRLTVL.

This clonotype came up many times. The chain combines TRBV25-1 with TRBJ2-3; possible D gene TRBD2, 5 bases. V shed 4 bases and J shed 0 bases, with 11 bases lying between them. The germline CDR1 and CDR2 sequences are MGHDK and SYGVNS. The CDR3 has 15 residues. The chain's CDR3 is CASSGYRGSTDTQYF. In nucleotides, the CDR3 is TGTGCCAGCAGTGGGTACCGCGGGAGCACAGATACGCAGTATTTT.

J is TRBJ2-3 and V is TRBV20-1, with a tentative D call TRBD2 (5 bases). Trimming stripped 5 bases from V and 3 bases from J, with 12 bases between. The CDR3 has 13 residues. Germline V gene sequence: CDR1 DFQATT, CDR2 SNEGSKA (reference sequence). CDR3 amino acids: CSAVTTGTDTQYF. The CDR3 nucleotides are TGCAGTGCTGTGACTACGGGTACAGATACGCAGTATTTT.

This clonotype occurred many times. DNA of the CDR3: TGCGCCAGCAGCTTGGGGGCGGGACAGAACACTGAAGCTTTCTTT. Its translation is CASSLGAGQNTEAFF. The gene calls are TRBV5-1 and TRBJ1-1, with a tentative D call TRBD1 (6 bases). V lost 0 bases to trimming and J lost 1 base, with 10 bases between them. The CDR3 extends over 15 amino acids. CDR1 is SGHRS, CDR2 YFSETQ, per germline.

This clonotype was picked up many times. The genes are TRBV29-1 and TRBJ2-1; D is possibly TRBD1 or TRBD2 (6 bases each). Germline loops: CDR1 SQVTM, CDR2 ANQGSEA. The CDR3 consists of 15 residues. V lost 5 bases and J 0 bases, leaving 14 bases between the germline ends. DNA of the CDR3: TGCAGCGTTTCCTTGGGGGGCTTCTCCTACAATGAGCAGTTCTTC. Translation: CSVSLGGFSYNEQFF.

This clonotype was seen many times. The J gene is TRBJ2-7, the V gene TRBV4-2; D unresolved. Germline CDR1 is LGHNA and CDR2 is YNFKEQ. Trimming took 0 bases from V and 1 from J, leaving 13 bases between them. The CDR3 runs to 16 residues. CDR3 residues: CASSQDYPGSSYEQYF. CDR3 bases: TGTGCCAGCAGCCAAGATTATCCGGGTTCATCCTACGAGCAGTACTTC.

J is TRBJ1-1 and V is TRBV11-3; D might be TRBD1 (5 bases). Germline V gene sequence: CDR1 SGHNT, CDR2 YENEEA. CDR3 length equals 16 residues. Deletions cut 7 bases from V and 0 bases from J, with 18 bases between. The CDR3 loop reads CASTMLGGALNTEAFF. Written as DNA, the CDR3 is TGTGCCAGCACTATGCTGGGCGGGGCCCTGAACACTGAAGCTTTCTTT.

This clonotype was picked up many times. The J gene is TRBJ2-5, the V gene TRBV10-2; possibly TRBD2 for D (5 bases). V was shortened by 0 bases and J by 2 bases, with 7 bases between the two germline ends. The CDR3 totals 14 residues. The germline V gene has CDR1 WSHSY and CDR2 SAAADI. The CDR3 sequence: CASSESTGQETQYF. The DNA for the CDR3 is TGCGCCAGCAGTGAGTCAACGGGGCAAGAGACCCAGTACTTC.

Notes on this clonotype: One junction end does not reproduce the germline sequence, and a read error may be involved. The chain is built from TRBV28 and TRBJ1-1; TRBD1 matches 7 bases. This CDR3 comprises 18 residues. The V gene's germline CDR1 is MDHEN and CDR2 SYDVKM. CDR3 residues: CASSLSPPSTGTGTEAFF. Written as DNA, the CDR3 is TGTGCCAGCAGTTTATCCCCCCCCTCGACAGGGACTGGCACTGAAGCCTTCTTT.

This clonotype came up a few times. This sequence joins TRBV3-1 and TRBJ2-1; TRBD2 is a possible D gene (5 bases). Trimming shortened V by 1 base and J by 7 bases, and 11 bases separated the two germline ends. The germline V gene has CDR1 LGHDT and CDR2 YNNKEL (reference sequence). The CDR3 consists of 14 residues. CDR3 sequence (DNA): TGTGCCAGCAGCCAAGTAGAGCGGACGAATGAGCAGTTCTTC. This translates into CASSQVERTNEQFF.

Only a few counts were recorded for this clonotype. This chain connects TRBV2 to TRBJ2-3, with 11 bases fitting TRBD1. The trim removed 4 bases at V and 9 bases at J, leaving 30 bases unmatched. The V gene's germline CDR1 is SNHLY and CDR2 FYNNEI. This CDR3 is 22 amino acids long. CDR3 in amino acids: CASSGTGTGGNPGLAPTATQYF. The CDR3, as DNA: TGTGCCAGCAGTGGAACGGGGACAGGGGGGAACCCGGGACTAGCCCCGACCGCAACGCAGTATTTT.

In its sample, this clonotype was seen many times. This chain joins TRBV15 and TRBJ1-1, with D possibly being TRBD1 (6 bases). Per germline, CDR1 LNHNV and CDR2 YYDKDF (reference sequence). The CDR3 sequence is 15 residues long. Trimming shortened V by 0 bases and J by 5 bases, and 13 bases separated the two germline ends. CDR3 sequence reads: CATSREQGLGTEAFF. Written as DNA, the CDR3 is TGTGCCACCAGCAGAGAGCAGGGGCTAGGGACTGAAGCTTTCTTT.

This clonotype was recorded many times. The chain recombines TRBV18 with TRBJ1-3, with D possibly matching TRBD1 (6 bases). Germline assignment: CDR1 KGHSH and CDR2 LQKENI. The CDR3 loop spans 14 amino acids. V lost 3 bases and J 0 bases, leaving 6 bases between the germline ends. The CDR3 loop is CASSPDSSGNTIYF. The CDR3 DNA sequence: TGTGCCAGCTCACCGGACAGCTCTGGAAACACCATATATTTT.

This clonotype was seen ten or more times. The chain uses TRBV4-2 and TRBJ2-1, with 11 positions matching TRBD2. Germline V lookup: CDR1 LGHNA, CDR2 YNFKEQ. The CDR3 has 17 residues. V was clipped by 0 bases and J by 4 bases; unmatched bases: 5. Here the CDR3 DNA reads TGTGCCAGCAGCCAAGAGGTGGGACTAGCGGAGTACAATGAGCAGTTCTTC. Translation: CASSQEVGLAEYNEQFF.

This clonotype was seen at least ten times. The V and J genes are TRBV4-3 and TRBJ2-7; a weak D match, TRBD1 (6 bases). Germline values: CDR1 LGHNA, CDR2 YSLEER. Trimming left V 0 bases short and J 1 base short, with 19 bases between. CDR3 length: 18 amino acids. Here the CDR3 DNA reads TGCGCCAGCAGCCAAGATTCTCTAGGAGACAGGCCATCCTACGAGCAGTACTTC. This encodes CASSQDSLGDRPSYEQYF.

This clonotype was counted ten times or more. This rearrangement joins TRBV4-1 to TRBJ2-7; TRBD1 aligns across 8 bases. Germline V CDR1 and CDR2: MGHRA, YSYEKL. This CDR3 contains 15 residues. The trim removed 0 bases at V and 5 bases at J, leaving 6 bases unmatched. The DNA of the CDR3 is TGCGCCAGCAGCCAAGAAGGCCACAGGGGGAACGAGCAGTACTTC. This codes for CASSQEGHRGNEQYF.

This clonotype was seen a handful of times. The chain has TRBV7-8 and TRBJ1-1, with 9 nucleotides matching TRBD1. Germline CDR1 SGHVS, CDR2 FQNEAQ. V lost 5 bases, J lost 9 bases, and 7 bases stayed unmatched. The CDR3 spans 13 residues. The CDR3 bases are TGTGCCAGCAGCAGGGGACAGGGAGAGAAAGCTTTCTTT. This gives the protein CASSRGQGEKAFF. Using reference TRBV7-8 and TRBJ1-1 for the parts outside the CDR3, the full variable domain is GAGVSQSPRYKVAKRGQDVALRCDPISGHVSLFWYQQALGQGPEFLTYFQNEAQLDKSGLPSDRFFAERPEGSVSTLKIQRTQQEDSAVYLCASSRGQGEKAFFGQGTRLTVV.

This clonotype was picked up many times. The chain couples TRBV18 to TRBJ2-6, with 10 bases fitting TRBD1. With 1 base clipped from V and 0 bases from J, the junction kept 6 bases outside the gene matches. CDR3 length: 19 amino acids. Per the germline V gene, CDR1 is KGHSH and CDR2 is LQKENI. The CDR3 coding sequence is TGTGCCAGCTCACCACAGACAGGGGGCTTTTCCTCTGGGGCCAACGTCCTGACTTTC. As protein: CASSPQTGGFSSGANVLTF.

Comment on this clonotype: Germline is not matched at one junction end, which may reflect a read error. This chain joins TRBV2 and TRBJ1-5; D gene unclear. Germline V gene data show CDR1 as SNHLY and CDR2 as FYNNEI. The CDR3 covers 14 residues. The CDR3 sequence: CASREGFSNQPQHF. The CDR3 DNA is TGTGCCAGCAGAGAAGGCTTTAGCAATCAGCCCCAGCATTTT.

This clonotype was counted many times. The chain recombines TRBV11-2 with TRBJ2-5, with D uncertain. Germline CDR1 reads SGHAT; CDR2 reads FQNNGV. The CDR3 is 15 amino acids. V was trimmed by 3 bases and J by 7 bases, leaving 18 bases between them. The CDR3 region has the DNA TGTGCCAGCAGCTTGGTTTTCACGCAGGTCGGGACCCAGTACTTC. Translating it yields CASSLVFTQVGTQYF.

The table lists this clonotype with many counts. The chain has TRBV28 and TRBJ2-7, with 9 bases that match TRBD1. Germline CDR1 is MDHEN and CDR2 is SYDVKM. V shed 6 bases and J 4 bases; nucleotides not matched to a gene: 10. The CDR3 runs 15 residues. This CDR3 is CASSTWGQGKYEQYF. Here the CDR3 DNA reads TGTGCCAGCAGCACATGGGGACAGGGAAAGTACGAGCAGTACTTC.

This clonotype occurred many times. The chain joins TRBV5-1 to TRBJ1-1; no definite D call. The CDR3 sequence is 16 residues long. The germline gives CDR1 SGHRS, CDR2 YFSETQ. Trimming removed 4 bases from V and 1 base from J, with 17 bases in between. In nucleotides, the CDR3 is TGCGCCAGCAGCCCCCTTTTGAGTCAGTCGAACACTGAAGCTTTCTTT. Residues: CASSPLLSQSNTEAFF.